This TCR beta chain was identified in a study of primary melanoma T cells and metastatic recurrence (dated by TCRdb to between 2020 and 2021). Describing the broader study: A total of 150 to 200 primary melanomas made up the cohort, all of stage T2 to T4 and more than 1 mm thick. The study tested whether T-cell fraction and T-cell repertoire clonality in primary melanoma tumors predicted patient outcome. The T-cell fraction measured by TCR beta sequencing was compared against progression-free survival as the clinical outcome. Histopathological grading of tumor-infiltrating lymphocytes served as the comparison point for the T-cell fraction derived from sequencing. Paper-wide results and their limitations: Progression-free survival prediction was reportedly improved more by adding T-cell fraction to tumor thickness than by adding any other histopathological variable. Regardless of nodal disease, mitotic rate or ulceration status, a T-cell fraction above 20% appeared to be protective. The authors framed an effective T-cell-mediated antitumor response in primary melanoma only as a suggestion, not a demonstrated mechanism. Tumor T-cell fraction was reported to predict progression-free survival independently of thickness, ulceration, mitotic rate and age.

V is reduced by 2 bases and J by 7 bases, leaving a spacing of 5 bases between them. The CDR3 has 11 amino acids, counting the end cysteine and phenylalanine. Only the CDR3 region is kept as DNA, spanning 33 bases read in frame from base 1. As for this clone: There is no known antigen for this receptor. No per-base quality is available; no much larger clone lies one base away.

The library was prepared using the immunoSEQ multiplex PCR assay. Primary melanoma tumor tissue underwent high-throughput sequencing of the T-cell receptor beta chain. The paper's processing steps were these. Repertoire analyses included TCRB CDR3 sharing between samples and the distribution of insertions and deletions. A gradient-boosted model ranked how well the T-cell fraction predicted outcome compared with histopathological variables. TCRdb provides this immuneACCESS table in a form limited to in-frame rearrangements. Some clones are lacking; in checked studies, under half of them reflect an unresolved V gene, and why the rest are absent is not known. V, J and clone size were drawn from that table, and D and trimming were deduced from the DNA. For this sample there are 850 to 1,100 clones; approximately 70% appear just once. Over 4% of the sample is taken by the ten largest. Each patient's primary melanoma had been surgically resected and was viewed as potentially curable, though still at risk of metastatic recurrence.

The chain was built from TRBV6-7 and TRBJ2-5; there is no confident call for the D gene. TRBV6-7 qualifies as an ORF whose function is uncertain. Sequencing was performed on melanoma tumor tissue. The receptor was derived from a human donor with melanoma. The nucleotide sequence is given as TGTGCCAGCAGTTACCTCAGGACCCAGTACTTC. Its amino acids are CASSYLRTQYF.